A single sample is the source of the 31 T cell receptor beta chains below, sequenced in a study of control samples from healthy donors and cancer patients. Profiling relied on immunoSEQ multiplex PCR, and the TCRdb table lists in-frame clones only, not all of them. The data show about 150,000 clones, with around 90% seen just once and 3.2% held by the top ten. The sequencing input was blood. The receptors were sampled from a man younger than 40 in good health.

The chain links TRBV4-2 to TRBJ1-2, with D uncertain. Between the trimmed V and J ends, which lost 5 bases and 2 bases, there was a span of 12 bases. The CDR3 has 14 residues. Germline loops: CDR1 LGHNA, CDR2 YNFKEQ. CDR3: CASSSLGGNYGYTF. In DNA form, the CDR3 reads TGTGCCAGCAGCTCCCTCGGAGGGAACTATGGCTACACCTTC.

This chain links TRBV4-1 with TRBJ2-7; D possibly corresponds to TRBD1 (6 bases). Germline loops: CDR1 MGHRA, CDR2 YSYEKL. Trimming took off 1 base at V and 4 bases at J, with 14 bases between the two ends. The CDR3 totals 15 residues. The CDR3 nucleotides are TGCGCCAGCAGCCAAGGAGCGGACAGTACTTACGAGCAGTACTTC. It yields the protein CASSQGADSTYEQYF.

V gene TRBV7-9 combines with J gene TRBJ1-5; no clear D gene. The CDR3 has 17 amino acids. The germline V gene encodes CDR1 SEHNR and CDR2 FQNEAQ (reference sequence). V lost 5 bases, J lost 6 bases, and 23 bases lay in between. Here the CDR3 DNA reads TGTGCCAGCAGCCAGGAAGGGCGAGGAGGCCTGATTCAGCCCCAGCATTTT. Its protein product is CASSQEGRGGLIQPQHF.

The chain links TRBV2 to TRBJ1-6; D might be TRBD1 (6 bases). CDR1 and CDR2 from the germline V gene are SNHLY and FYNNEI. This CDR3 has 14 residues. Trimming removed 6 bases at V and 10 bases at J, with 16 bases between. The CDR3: CASRRQGFSSPLHF. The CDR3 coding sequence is TGTGCCAGCAGGCGGCAGGGGTTTAGCTCACCCCTCCACTTT. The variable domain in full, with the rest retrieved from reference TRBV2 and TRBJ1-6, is EPEVTQTPSHQVTQMGQEVILRCVPISNHLYFYWYRQILGQKVEFLVSFYNNEISEKSEIFDDQFSVERPDGSNFTLKIRSTKLEDSAMYFCASRRQGFSSPLHFGNGTRLTVT.

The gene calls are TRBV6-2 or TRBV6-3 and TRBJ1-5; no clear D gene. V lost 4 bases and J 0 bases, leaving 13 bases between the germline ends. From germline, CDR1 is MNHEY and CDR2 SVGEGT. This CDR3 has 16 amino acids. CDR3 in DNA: TGTGCCAGCAGTTTTTCGGCAGCTTATAGCAATCAGCCCCAGCATTTT. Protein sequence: CASSFSAAYSNQPQHF.

The CDR3 loop is CASRSQGMGGYTF. The DNA for the CDR3 is TGTGCCAGCAGATCACAGGGGATGGGAGGCTACACCTTC. This chain uses TRBV7-9 with TRBJ1-2, with TRBD1 matching 7 bases. This CDR3 has 13 amino acids. V trimming: 6 bases; J trimming: 8 bases; junction bases outside the gene matches: 9. Germline CDR1 is SEHNR and CDR2 is FQNEAQ (reference sequence).

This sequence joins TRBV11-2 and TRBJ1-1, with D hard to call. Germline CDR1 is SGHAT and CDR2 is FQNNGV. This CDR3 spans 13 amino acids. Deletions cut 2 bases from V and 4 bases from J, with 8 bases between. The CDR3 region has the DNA TGTGCCAGCAGCTTACGGGTGGCCACTGAAGCTTTCTTT. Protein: CASSLRVATEAFF.

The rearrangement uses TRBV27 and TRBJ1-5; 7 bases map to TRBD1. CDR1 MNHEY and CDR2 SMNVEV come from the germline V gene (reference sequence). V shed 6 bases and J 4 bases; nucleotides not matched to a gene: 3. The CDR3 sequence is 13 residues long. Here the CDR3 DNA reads TGTGCCAGCAGCCGACAGGGAAATCAGCCCCAGCATTTT. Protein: CASSRQGNQPQHF.

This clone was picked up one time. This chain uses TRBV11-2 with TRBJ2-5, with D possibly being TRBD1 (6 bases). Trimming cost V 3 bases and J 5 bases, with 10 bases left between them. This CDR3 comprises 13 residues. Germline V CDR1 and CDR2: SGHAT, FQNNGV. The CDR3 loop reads CASSLYRAETQYF. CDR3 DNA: TGTGCCAGCAGCTTGTACAGGGCGGAGACCCAGTACTTC.

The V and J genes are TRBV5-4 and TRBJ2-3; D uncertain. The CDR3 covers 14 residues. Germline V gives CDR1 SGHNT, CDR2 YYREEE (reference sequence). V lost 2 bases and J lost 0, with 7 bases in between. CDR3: CASSLGPSTDTQYF. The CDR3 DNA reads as TGTGCCAGCAGCTTAGGCCCTAGCACAGATACGCAGTATTTT.

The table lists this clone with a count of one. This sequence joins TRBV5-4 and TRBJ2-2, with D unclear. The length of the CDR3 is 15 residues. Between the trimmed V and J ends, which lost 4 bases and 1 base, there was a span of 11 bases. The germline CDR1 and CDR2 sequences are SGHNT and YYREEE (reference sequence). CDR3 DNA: TGTGCCAGCAGCACGAGGTCCCTGAACACCGGGGAGCTGTTTTTT. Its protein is CASSTRSLNTGELFF.

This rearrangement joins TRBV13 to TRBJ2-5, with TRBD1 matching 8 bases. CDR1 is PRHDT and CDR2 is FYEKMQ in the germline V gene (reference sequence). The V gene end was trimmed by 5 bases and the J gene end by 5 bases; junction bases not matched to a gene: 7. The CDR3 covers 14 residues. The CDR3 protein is CASSPDRGRETQYF. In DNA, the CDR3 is TGTGCCAGCAGCCCAGACAGGGGACGGGAGACCCAGTACTTC.

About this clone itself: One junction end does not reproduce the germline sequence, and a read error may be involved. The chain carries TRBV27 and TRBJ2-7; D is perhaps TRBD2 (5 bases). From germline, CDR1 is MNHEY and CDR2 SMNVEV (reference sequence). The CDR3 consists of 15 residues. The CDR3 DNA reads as TGTACCAGCAGTTTCGATGGAGGAGTTTCCTACGAGCAGTACTTC. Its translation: CTSSFDGGVSYEQYF.

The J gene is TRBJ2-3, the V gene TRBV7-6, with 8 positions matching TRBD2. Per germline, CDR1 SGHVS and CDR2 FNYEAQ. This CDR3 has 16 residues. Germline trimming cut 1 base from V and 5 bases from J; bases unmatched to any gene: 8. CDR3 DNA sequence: TGTGCCAGCAGCTTAGTTCCGGGGGGGCATAGAGATACGCAGTATTTT. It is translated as CASSLVPGGHRDTQYF.

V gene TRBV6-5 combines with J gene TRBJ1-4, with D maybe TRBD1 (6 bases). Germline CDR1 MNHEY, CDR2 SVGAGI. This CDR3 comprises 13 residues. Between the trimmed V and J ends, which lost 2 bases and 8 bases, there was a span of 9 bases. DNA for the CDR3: TGTGCCAGCAGTTACGGGCAGGGGGAAAAACTGTTTTTT. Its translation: CASSYGQGEKLFF.

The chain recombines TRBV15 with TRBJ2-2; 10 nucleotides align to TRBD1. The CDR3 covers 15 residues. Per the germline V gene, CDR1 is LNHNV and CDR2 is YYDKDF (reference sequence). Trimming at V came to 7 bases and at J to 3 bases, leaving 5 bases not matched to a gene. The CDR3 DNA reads TGTGCCACCACGGGGACAGGGGTTGACACCGGGGAGCTGTTTTTT. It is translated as CATTGTGVDTGELFF.

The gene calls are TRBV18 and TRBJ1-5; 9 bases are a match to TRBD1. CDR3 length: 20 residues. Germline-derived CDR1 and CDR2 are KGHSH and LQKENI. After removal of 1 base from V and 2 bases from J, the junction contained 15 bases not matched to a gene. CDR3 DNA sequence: TGTGCCAGCTCACCACGACCCGGGACAGGGTTTGGTCTTGGCAATCAGCCCCAGCATTTT. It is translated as CASSPRPGTGFGLGNQPQHF.

CDR3 coding DNA: TGTGCCAGCAGCCCCCTGCACCCTTTAGAGCAGTTCTTC. This sequence encodes CASSPLHPLEQFF. This chain uses TRBV3-1 (or the pseudogene TRBV3-2) with TRBJ2-1; D remains ambiguous. The CDR3 has 13 amino acids. Between the trimmed V and J ends, which lost 4 bases and 10 bases, there was a span of 14 bases. Germline V gives CDR1 LGHDT, CDR2 YNNKEL (reference sequence).

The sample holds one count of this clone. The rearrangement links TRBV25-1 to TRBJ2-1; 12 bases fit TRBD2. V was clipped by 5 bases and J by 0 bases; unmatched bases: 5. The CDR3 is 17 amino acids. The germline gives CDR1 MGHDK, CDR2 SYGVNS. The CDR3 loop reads CASSSTSGGFSYNEQFF. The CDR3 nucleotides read TGTGCCAGCAGTAGTACTAGCGGGGGGTTCTCCTACAATGAGCAGTTCTTC.

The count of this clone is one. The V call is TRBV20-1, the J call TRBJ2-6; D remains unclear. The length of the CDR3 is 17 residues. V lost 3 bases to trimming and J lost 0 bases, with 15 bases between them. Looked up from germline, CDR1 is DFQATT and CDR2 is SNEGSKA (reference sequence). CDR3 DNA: TGCAGTGCTAGTGATGCAGCCGGCCCCTCTGGGGCCAACGTCCTGACTTTC. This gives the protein CSASDAAGPSGANVLTF.

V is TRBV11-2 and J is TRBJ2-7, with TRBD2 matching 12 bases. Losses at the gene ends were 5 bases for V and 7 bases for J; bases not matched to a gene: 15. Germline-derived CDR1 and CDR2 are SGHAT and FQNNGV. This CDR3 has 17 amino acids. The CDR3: CASSRKTSGGPEREQYF. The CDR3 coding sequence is TGTGCCAGCAGCCGAAAGACTAGCGGGGGCCCCGAGAGGGAGCAGTACTTC.

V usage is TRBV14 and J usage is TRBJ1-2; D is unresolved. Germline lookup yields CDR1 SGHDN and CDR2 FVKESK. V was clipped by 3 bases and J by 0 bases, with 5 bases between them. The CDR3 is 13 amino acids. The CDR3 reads CASSQSSNYGYTF. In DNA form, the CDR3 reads TGTGCCAGCAGCCAGAGTTCTAACTATGGCTACACCTTC.

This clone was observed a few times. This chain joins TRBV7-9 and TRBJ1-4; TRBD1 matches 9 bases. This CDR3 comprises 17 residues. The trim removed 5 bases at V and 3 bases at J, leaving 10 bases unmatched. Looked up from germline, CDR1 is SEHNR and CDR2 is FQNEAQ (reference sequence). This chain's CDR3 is CASSNRGGTGPNEKLFF. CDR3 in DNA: TGTGCCAGCAGCAATCGAGGGGGGACAGGGCCTAATGAAAAACTGTTTTTT.

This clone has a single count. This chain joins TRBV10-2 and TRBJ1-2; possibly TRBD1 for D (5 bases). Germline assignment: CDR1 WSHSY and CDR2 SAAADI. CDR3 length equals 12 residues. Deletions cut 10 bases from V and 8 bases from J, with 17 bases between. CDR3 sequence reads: CATLQELEGYTF. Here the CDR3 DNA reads TGCGCCACCCTACAGGAGTTAGAGGGCTACACCTTC.

The CDR3 loop reads CASSPDSYNSPLHF. CDR3 DNA: TGTGCCAGTAGTCCGGACAGTTATAATTCACCCCTCCACTTT. The V call is TRBV19, the J call TRBJ1-6; a weak D match, TRBD1 (6 bases). CDR3 size: 14 residues. Trimming took off 5 bases at V and 4 bases at J, with 9 bases between the two ends. Germline loops: CDR1 LNHDA, CDR2 SQIVND (reference sequence).

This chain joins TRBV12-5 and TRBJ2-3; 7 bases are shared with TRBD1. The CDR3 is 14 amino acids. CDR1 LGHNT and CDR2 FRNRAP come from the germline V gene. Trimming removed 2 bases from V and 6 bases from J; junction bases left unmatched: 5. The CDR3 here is CASGLTRQGDTQYF. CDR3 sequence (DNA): TGTGCTAGTGGTTTGACTAGACAGGGTGATACGCAGTATTTT.

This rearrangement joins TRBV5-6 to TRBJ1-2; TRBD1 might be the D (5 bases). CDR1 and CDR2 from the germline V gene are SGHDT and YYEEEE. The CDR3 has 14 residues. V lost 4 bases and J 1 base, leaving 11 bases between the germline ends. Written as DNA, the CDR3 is TGTGCCAGCAGCCATATACAGGATAACTATGGCTACACCTTC. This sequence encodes CASSHIQDNYGYTF.

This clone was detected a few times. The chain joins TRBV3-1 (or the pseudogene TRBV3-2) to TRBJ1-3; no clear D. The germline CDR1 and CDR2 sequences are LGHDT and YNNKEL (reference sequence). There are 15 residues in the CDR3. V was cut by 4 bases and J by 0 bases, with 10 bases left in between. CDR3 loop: CASSPRATSGNTIYF. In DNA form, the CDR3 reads TGTGCCAGCAGCCCACGTGCAACCTCTGGAAACACCATATATTTT.

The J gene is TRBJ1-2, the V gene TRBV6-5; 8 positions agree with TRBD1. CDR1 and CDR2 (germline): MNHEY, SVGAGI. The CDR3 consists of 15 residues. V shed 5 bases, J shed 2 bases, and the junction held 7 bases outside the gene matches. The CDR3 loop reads CASSTIRTGNYGYTF. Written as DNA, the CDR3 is TGTGCCAGCAGTACGATACGGACAGGGAACTATGGCTACACCTTC.

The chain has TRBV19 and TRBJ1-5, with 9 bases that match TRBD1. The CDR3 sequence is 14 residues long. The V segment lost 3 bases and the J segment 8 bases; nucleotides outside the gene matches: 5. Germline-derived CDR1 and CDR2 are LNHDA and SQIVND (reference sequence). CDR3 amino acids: CASSISGQGKPQHF. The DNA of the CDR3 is TGTGCCAGTAGTATTTCCGGACAGGGGAAGCCCCAGCATTTT.

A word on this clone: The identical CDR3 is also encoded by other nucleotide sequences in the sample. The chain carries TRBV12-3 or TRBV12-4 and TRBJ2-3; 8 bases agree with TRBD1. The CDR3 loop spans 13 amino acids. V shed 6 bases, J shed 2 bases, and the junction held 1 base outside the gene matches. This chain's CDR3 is CASRTGVTDTQYF. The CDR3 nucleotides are TGTGCCAGCAGGACAGGGGTCACAGATACGCAGTATTTT.